What follows are 18 T cell receptor beta chains derived from one specimen sequenced in a study of CD8 T cells in Susac syndrome. RNA in amounts of about 0.45 to 1 ug was reverse transcribed with random hexamers. TCRdb redid the calling of the immunoSEQ multiplex PCR reads with MiXCR, one entry per CDR3 protein. The sample gives around 71,000 distinct CDR3 sequences, roughly 93% of which show up once; around 0.15% is in the top ten. The sequencing sample was made of CD4+ T cells from PBMCs. The origin of the receptors is a human donor with Susac syndrome.

The rearrangement joins TRBV20-1 to TRBJ2-7, with a weak D call TRBD1 (6 bases). Germline loops: CDR1 DFQATT, CDR2 SNEGSKA (reference sequence). The CDR3 has 10 residues. Trimming took 6 bases from V and 5 from J, leaving 8 bases between them. CDR3: CSAAGDEQYF. The CDR3, as DNA: TGCAGTGCCGCAGGGGACGAGCAGTACTTC.

The chain recombines TRBV5-4 with TRBJ1-6, with no clear D. This CDR3 is built from 13 residues. Trimming pared 9 bases from V and 10 bases from J, leaving 17 bases between. In germline, CDR1 is SGHNT, CDR2 YYREEE (reference sequence). The DNA of the CDR3 is TGTGCCATCCATGACAAGGCCTACTCACCCCTCCACTTT. Translated: CAIHDKAYSPLHF.

This rearrangement joins TRBV4-2 to TRBJ2-7; 10 bases match TRBD2. CDR3 length equals 17 residues. Germline-derived CDR1 and CDR2 are LGHNA and YNFKEQ. Germline trimming cut 1 base from V and 3 bases from J; bases unmatched to any gene: 9. The DNA for the CDR3 is TGTGCCAGCAGCCAAGCCCAAGTGGCTAGCGGGGGCTACGAGCAGTACTTC. This encodes CASSQAQVASGGYEQYF.

The chain employs TRBV27 and TRBJ1-4; 8 bases line up with TRBD1. The CDR3 consists of 15 residues. V lost 5 bases, J lost 3 bases, and 5 bases stayed unmatched. Germline loops: CDR1 MNHEY, CDR2 SMNVEV (reference sequence). The CDR3 DNA reads as TGTGCCAGCAGTCTCACAGGGGGACCTAATGAAAAACTGTTTTTT. This codes for CASSLTGGPNEKLFF.

The chain carries TRBV7-2 and TRBJ2-3; possibly TRBD1 for D (5 bases). CDR3 length: 15 amino acids. Germline CDR1 and CDR2: SGHTA and FQGNSA. The V and J ends lost 1 base and 3 bases respectively, with 11 bases between them. The CDR3 is CASSLGLGQTDTQYF. The CDR3 DNA sequence: TGTGCCAGCAGCTTAGGACTGGGGCAAACAGATACGCAGTATTTT.

The CDR3 DNA sequence: TGTGCCAGCTCACCGATGGGCGGGGAGCTGTTTTTT. Amino acids: CASSPMGGELFF. V usage is TRBV18 and J usage is TRBJ2-2; D gene uncertain. The ends were cut back, 3 bases at V and 7 bases at J, with 6 bases in the middle. This CDR3 has 12 residues. The germline V gene encodes CDR1 KGHSH and CDR2 LQKENI. Full variable domain (remainder filled in from reference TRBV18 and TRBJ2-2): NAGVMQNPRHLVRRRGQEARLRCSPMKGHSHVYWYRQLPEEGLKFMVYLQKENIIDESGMPKERFSAEFPKEGPSILRIQQVVRGDSAAYFCASSPMGGELFFGEGSRLTVL.

This clonotype was counted only a few times. The chain combines TRBV5-1 with TRBJ2-4; the D gene is possibly TRBD2 (6 bases). V was shortened by 0 bases and J by 8 bases, with 12 bases between the two germline ends. The CDR3 loop spans 14 amino acids. Germline V gives CDR1 SGHRS, CDR2 YFSETQ. The CDR3 DNA is TGCGCCAGCAGCTTGGAAGGAGGGGTGGACATTCAGTACTTC. Translating it yields CASSLEGGVDIQYF.

The V gene is TRBV5-1, the J gene TRBJ1-4, with a weak D call TRBD1 (6 bases). This CDR3 region has 16 residues. V was pared by 0 bases and J by 5 bases, with 14 bases between. CDR1 SGHRS and CDR2 YFSETQ come from the germline V gene. The CDR3 spells CASSLGGWTANEKLFF. Here the CDR3 DNA reads TGCGCCAGCAGCTTGGGAGGATGGACAGCCAATGAAAAACTGTTTTTT. The full variable domain, completed using reference TRBV5-1 and TRBJ1-4, is KAGVTQTPRYLIKTRGQQVTLSCSPISGHRSVSWYQQTPGQGLQFLFEYFSETQRNKGNFPGRFSGRQFSNSRSEMNVSTLELGDSALYLCASSLGGWTANEKLFFGSGTQLSVL.

The chain uses TRBV11-3 and TRBJ2-7; D not certain. Germline V gives CDR1 SGHNT, CDR2 YENEEA. Trimming removed 0 bases from V and 3 bases from J, with 12 bases in between. This CDR3 is built from 15 residues. The CDR3 is CASSLESASYYEQYF. The CDR3 DNA reads TGTGCCAGCAGCTTAGAGTCCGCCTCCTACTACGAGCAGTACTTC.

This sequence joins TRBV7-2 and TRBJ2-7; TRBD2 aligns across 15 bases. This CDR3 comprises 17 residues. Germline V gene sequence: CDR1 SGHTA, CDR2 FQGNSA. The trim removed 4 bases at V and 3 bases at J, leaving 7 bases unmatched. CDR3 sequence reads: CASSSKGLAGGLYEQYF. Here the CDR3 DNA reads TGTGCCAGCAGCTCAAAGGGACTAGCGGGGGGTCTCTACGAGCAGTACTTC.

V and J are TRBV20-1 and TRBJ2-5, with a weak D call TRBD2 (6 bases). Germline V gene sequence: CDR1 DFQATT, CDR2 SNEGSKA (reference sequence). V dropped 6 bases and J dropped 5 bases, with 19 bases sitting between them. The CDR3 totals 14 residues. The CDR3 sequence is CSATLVRGGETQYF. CDR3 nucleotide sequence: TGCAGTGCCACGCTGGTGCGGGGCGGGGAGACCCAGTACTTC.

The sample holds one count of this clonotype. CDR3 region: CASSAGTVLHGYTF. In nucleotides, the CDR3 is TGTGCCAGCAGCGCTGGGACGGTACTTCATGGCTACACCTTC. The chain couples TRBV5-4 to TRBJ1-2; TRBD1 might be the D (5 bases). V lost 4 bases to trimming and J lost 6 bases, with 16 bases between them. The CDR3 contains 14 residues. Per the germline V gene, CDR1 is SGHNT and CDR2 is YYREEE (reference sequence).

The chain has TRBV9 and TRBJ2-1; D ambiguous. V lost 0 bases to trimming and J lost 6 bases, with 7 bases between them. Looked up from germline, CDR1 is SGDLS and CDR2 is YYNGEE. The CDR3 is made up of 13 amino acids. CDR3 sequence reads: CASSVAVVNEQFF. The CDR3 DNA reads TGTGCCAGCAGCGTAGCGGTAGTCAATGAGCAGTTCTTC.

The V gene is TRBV6-6, the J gene TRBJ2-2; D not certain. Between the trimmed V and J ends, which lost 0 bases and 7 bases, there was a span of 9 bases. Per the germline V gene, CDR1 is MNHNY and CDR2 is SVGAGI (reference sequence). The CDR3 contains 14 residues. The CDR3 spells CASSYSQNLGELFF. The CDR3 DNA reads TGTGCCAGCAGTTACTCGCAGAACCTCGGGGAGCTGTTTTTT.

The chain recombines TRBV5-1 with TRBJ1-4, with D tentatively TRBD1 (5 bases). V was trimmed by 3 bases and J by 8 bases, leaving 17 bases between them. This CDR3 is built from 15 residues. Germline V gene sequence: CDR1 SGHRS, CDR2 YFSETQ. The CDR3 is CASSSNDGGDEKLFF. In DNA, the CDR3 is TGCGCCAGCAGCTCCAACGACGGGGGAGACGAAAAACTGTTTTTT.

A single count supports this clonotype. The J gene is TRBJ1-5, the V gene TRBV6-5, with 8 bases lining up with TRBD1. After removal of 4 bases from V and 9 bases from J, the junction contained 14 bases not matched to a gene. Germline CDR1 and CDR2: MNHEY and SVGAGI. This CDR3 is 16 amino acids long. CDR3 loop: CASSSPGGAWSSPQHF. In DNA, the CDR3 is TGTGCCAGCAGTTCACCAGGGGGCGCTTGGTCGTCGCCCCAGCATTTT.

V gene TRBV4-3 combines with J gene TRBJ2-1; the match to TRBD2 covers 16 bases. The J segment lost 14 bases and the V segment lost 3 bases, leaving 7 bases of the junction unmatched. This CDR3 is built from 15 residues. CDR1 LGHNA and CDR2 YSLEER come from the germline V gene. The DNA for the CDR3 is TGCGCCAGCAGCCAGTCCGGGACTAGCGGGGGGGCCGAGTTCTTC. It is translated as CASSQSGTSGGAEFF.

This chain uses TRBV2 with TRBJ2-7; D gene ambiguous. This CDR3 has 11 residues. V was clipped by 5 bases and J by 5 bases, with 7 bases between them. Germline CDR1 is SNHLY and CDR2 is FYNNEI. The DNA for the CDR3 is TGTGCCAGCAGTAGGACGGACGAGCAGTACTTC. Its translation: CASSRTDEQYF.